The 23 T cell receptor beta chains below all came from one sample that was sequenced in a study of shared clonotypes between healthy human individuals. TCRdb keeps only in-frame clones here, not all; method: immunoSEQ multiplex PCR. The sample records under 2,500,000 clones, approximately 94% being singletons. The sample was naive CD4+ T cells sorted from blood. Subset given: CD45RA+ positively selected. The receptors were gathered from a man aged 18 to 29 in good health.

The J gene is TRBJ2-2, the V gene TRBV7-9; no firm D call. There are 13 residues in the CDR3. V was cut by 5 bases and J by 2 bases, with 6 bases left in between. Per the germline V gene, CDR1 is SEHNR and CDR2 is FQNEAQ (reference sequence). CDR3 DNA: TGTGCCAGCAGCCACTTAAACACCGGGGAGCTGTTTTTT. Protein sequence: CASSHLNTGELFF.

The rearrangement uses TRBV11-2 and TRBJ2-5, with 7 bases fitting TRBD2. The CDR3 contains 14 residues. CDR1 and CDR2 from the germline V gene are SGHAT and FQNNGV. V trimming: 1 base; J trimming: 5 bases; junction bases outside the gene matches: 4. CDR3 nucleotides: TGTGCCAGCAGCTTAGCGGGAGGCGGGGAGACCCAGTACTTC. As protein: CASSLAGGGETQYF.

This CDR3 is CASGAGFPFYEQYF. In nucleotides, the CDR3 is TGCGCCAGCGGCGCAGGGTTCCCCTTTTACGAGCAGTACTTC. This rearrangement joins TRBV4-1 to TRBJ2-7, with a tentative D call TRBD1 (5 bases). CDR1 is MGHRA and CDR2 is YSYEKL in the germline V gene. The CDR3 is 14 residues long. V was clipped by 8 bases and J by 4 bases, with 18 bases between them.

With regard to this clone: At the DNA level, this CDR3 is encoded by other sequences in the same sample as well. The chain couples TRBV5-4 to TRBJ2-5; D perhaps matches TRBD2 (5 bases). This CDR3 is 13 amino acids long. The V end was cut by 0 bases, the J end by 5 bases, with 8 bases between. Per germline, CDR1 SGHNT and CDR2 YYREEE (reference sequence). The DNA of the CDR3 is TGTGCCAGCAGCTTGGGAAGGGAGGAGACCCAGTACTTC. It codes for CASSLGREETQYF.

This chain connects TRBV7-2 to TRBJ1-1; no reliable D call. The CDR3 runs to 13 residues. CDR1 and CDR2 (germline): SGHTA, FQGNSA. The V and J ends lost 2 bases and 7 bases respectively, with 11 bases between them. CDR3 bases: TGTGCCAGCAGCTTACAGGAACCCCTTGAAGCTTTCTTT. Its protein product is CASSLQEPLEAFF. The complete variable domain, with remaining parts taken from reference TRBV7-2 and TRBJ1-1, reads GAGVSQSPSNKVTEKGKDVELRCDPISGHTALYWYRQSLGQGLEFLIYFQGNSAPDKSGLPSDRFSAERTGGSVSTLTIQRTQQEDSAVYLCASSLQEPLEAFFGQGTRLTVV.

This clone showed up just once. The sample holds other DNA sequences that translate to the same CDR3. V usage is TRBV5-1 and J usage is TRBJ2-5; 7 bases are a match to TRBD1. This CDR3 is built from 13 residues. With 4 bases clipped from V and 4 bases from J, the junction kept 4 bases outside the gene matches. Germline V gives CDR1 SGHRS, CDR2 YFSETQ. CDR3: CASSPTGVETQYF. In nucleotides, the CDR3 is TGCGCCAGCAGCCCTACAGGGGTAGAGACCCAGTACTTC.

The V and J genes are TRBV29-1 and TRBJ1-1; D not certain. The CDR3 length is 11 residues. Trimming cost V 4 bases and J 7 bases, with 10 bases left between them. Per the germline V gene, CDR1 is SQVTM and CDR2 is ANQGSEA. CDR3 bases: TGCAGCGTTGTCATCTGGAATGAAGCTTTCTTT. Encoded protein: CSVVIWNEAFF.

The chain is built from TRBV5-8 and TRBJ2-5; D possibly matches TRBD1 or TRBD2 (6 bases each). In germline, CDR1 is SGHTS, CDR2 YDEGEE. V lost 4 bases, J lost 5 bases, and 15 bases lay in between. The CDR3 has 14 residues. In nucleotides, the CDR3 is TGTGCCAGCAGCCTGGGGGGCCGGCGGGAGACCCAGTACTTC. Encoded protein: CASSLGGRRETQYF.

This sequence joins TRBV7-8 and TRBJ1-5, with no clear D. V lost 4 bases to trimming and J lost 2 bases, with 6 bases between them. The V gene's germline CDR1 is SGHVS and CDR2 FQNEAQ. This CDR3 spans 13 amino acids. The CDR3 loop is CASSYEGNQPQHF. CDR3 nucleotide sequence: TGTGCCAGCAGCTACGAGGGCAATCAGCCCCAGCATTTT.

This clone has a count of ten or more. V usage is TRBV28 and J usage is TRBJ1-1; 7 positions match TRBD1. The CDR3 sequence is 14 residues long. J lost 4 bases, V lost 5 bases, and 7 bases had no gene match. The germline V gene has CDR1 MDHEN and CDR2 SYDVKM. As DNA, the CDR3 is TGTGCCAGCAGTCCGGGACAGTTGAGCACTGAAGCTTTCTTT. It encodes CASSPGQLSTEAFF.

Worth noting for this clone: The junction departs from germline at one end; a sequencing error may be responsible. The chain couples TRBV7-7 to TRBJ2-5; D assignment may be TRBD1 or TRBD2 (5 bases each). CDR1 is SSHAT, CDR2 FNYEAQ, per germline (reference sequence). The CDR3 extends over 15 amino acids. The DNA for the CDR3 is TGTGCTAGCAGCTTCAGTTCGGGGCGATTAGAGACCCAGTACTTC. It encodes CASSFSSGRLETQYF.

The V and J genes are TRBV2 and TRBJ1-4; unclear D gene. This CDR3 comprises 14 residues. V gave up 6 bases and J gave up 3 bases, with 11 bases separating them. Germline V gene lookup returns CDR1 SNHLY and CDR2 FYNNEI. The CDR3 DNA follows: TGTGCCAGCAGAAGGACGTACGCTAATGAAAAACTGTTTTTT. This translates into CASRRTYANEKLFF. The variable domain in full, with the rest retrieved from reference TRBV2 and TRBJ1-4, is EPEVTQTPSHQVTQMGQEVILRCVPISNHLYFYWYRQILGQKVEFLVSFYNNEISEKSEIFDDQFSVERPDGSNFTLKIRSTKLEDSAMYFCASRRTYANEKLFFGSGTQLSVL.

This clone was observed a single time. The J gene is TRBJ2-7, the V gene TRBV6-5; D not resolved. V dropped 6 bases and J dropped 10 bases, with 25 bases sitting between them. Looked up from germline, CDR1 is MNHEY and CDR2 is SVGAGI. The CDR3 totals 15 residues. Here the CDR3 reads CASSLYYPPQVSQYF. CDR3 nucleotide sequence: TGTGCCAGCAGCTTATATTATCCCCCCCAGGTTTCACAGTACTTC.

This clone was seen only once. The rearrangement joins TRBV29-1 to TRBJ2-3, with 7 bases matching TRBD1. With V trimmed by 4 bases and J by 4 bases, 11 bases remained unmatched. Germline CDR1 reads SQVTM; CDR2 reads ANQGSEA. This CDR3 region has 15 residues. CDR3 loop: CSVAPWGQGADTQYF. The DNA of the CDR3 is TGCAGCGTTGCCCCCTGGGGGCAGGGGGCAGATACGCAGTATTTT.

J is TRBJ2-6 and V is TRBV27; D not certain. Germline CDR1 MNHEY, CDR2 SMNVEV (reference sequence). There are 17 residues in the CDR3. V shed 2 bases and J shed 0 bases, with 11 bases lying between them. The CDR3 nucleotides read TGTGCCAGCAGTTTAGGCCCCGTGGGCTCTGGGGCCAACGTCCTGACTTTC. Protein product: CASSLGPVGSGANVLTF.

For this clone: The sample holds other DNA sequences that translate to the same CDR3. V and J are TRBV27 and TRBJ2-3, with unresolved D. Trimming took 2 bases from V and 1 from J, leaving 4 bases between them. This CDR3 region has 13 residues. Germline V gene sequence: CDR1 MNHEY, CDR2 SMNVEV (reference sequence). CDR3 sequence: CASSLRGTDTQYF. The DNA of the CDR3 is TGTGCCAGCAGTTTAAGGGGCACAGATACGCAGTATTTT.

The chain combines TRBV6-5 with TRBJ2-1; 10 bases agree with TRBD1. CDR1 is MNHEY and CDR2 is SVGAGI in the germline V gene. With 0 bases clipped from V and 9 bases from J, the junction kept 8 bases outside the gene matches. The CDR3 totals 16 residues. The CDR3 DNA follows: TGTGCCAGCAGTTACTCCCGACAGGGGGCAAGGAGTGAGCAGTTCTTC. Translating it yields CASSYSRQGARSEQFF.

V gene TRBV4-3 combines with J gene TRBJ2-7; TRBD2 aligns across 14 bases. After removal of 1 base from V and 6 bases from J, the junction contained 5 bases not matched to a gene. Germline CDR1 and CDR2: LGHNA and YSLEER. The CDR3 consists of 16 residues. This chain's CDR3 is CASSQGGLAGEIEQYF. The CDR3 DNA follows: TGCGCCAGCAGCCAAGGGGGACTAGCGGGAGAAATCGAGCAGTACTTC.

This clone was detected a few times. This chain uses TRBV2 with TRBJ1-4; D is unresolved. CDR3 length: 13 amino acids. The V gene's germline CDR1 is SNHLY and CDR2 FYNNEI. V was shortened by 4 bases and J by 8 bases, with 11 bases between the two germline ends. The chain's CDR3 is CASSGTREEKLFF. DNA for the CDR3: TGTGCCAGCAGTGGGACCAGAGAGGAAAAACTGTTTTTT.

The chain couples TRBV7-9 to TRBJ2-7; perhaps D is TRBD1 or TRBD2 (5 bases each). Germline loops: CDR1 SEHNR, CDR2 FQNEAQ (reference sequence). V was cut by 1 base and J by 5 bases, with 15 bases left in between. This CDR3 region has 15 residues. The CDR3 region has the DNA TGTGCCAGCAGCTTAGACGGGACCAGGGTGGACGAGCAGTACTTC. This codes for CASSLDGTRVDEQYF.

The chain employs TRBV27 and TRBJ2-6; D possibly corresponds to TRBD1 (6 bases). V lost 4 bases and J lost 5, with 12 bases in between. This CDR3 has 15 amino acids. Germline loops: CDR1 MNHEY, CDR2 SMNVEV (reference sequence). The DNA for the CDR3 is TGTGCCAGCAGTTCGAGGGGGAACTGGGCCAACGTCCTGACTTTC. This translates into CASSSRGNWANVLTF.

The chain combines TRBV7-9 with TRBJ2-5, with 7 bases identical to TRBD2. The J segment lost 2 bases and the V segment lost 0 bases, leaving 3 bases of the junction unmatched. The V gene's germline CDR1 is SEHNR and CDR2 FQNEAQ (reference sequence). The CDR3 sequence is 15 residues long. As DNA, the CDR3 is TGTGCCAGCAGCTTAGCTAGCGGGCTGCAAGAGACCCAGTACTTC. Translation: CASSLASGLQETQYF.

A remark on this clone: Relative to the germline gene, one junction end is altered; a read error may explain this. Other DNA sequences in the same sample also yield this CDR3. The J gene is TRBJ2-1, the V gene TRBV7-2; TRBD2 aligns across 12 bases. Germline CDR1 and CDR2: SGHTA and FQGNSA. The CDR3 is 15 residues long. The DNA for the CDR3 is TGTGCCAGCAGCCTAGCGGGAGGGTTCTACAATGAGCAGTTCTTC. Its protein product is CASSLAGGFYNEQFF.